This T cell receptor (beta chain) appears in the sequencing data of a study of T cell clusters in autoimmune cytopenias. Each sample's input was 250 ng genomic DNA, roughly 40,000 genome equivalents. TRB was amplified by touch-down multiplex PCR, primer pools A and B combined. From the multiplex PCR reads, TCRdb lists one entry per CDR3 protein and no DNA. The sample includes about 5,000 distinct CDR3 sequences. Germline CDR1 reads LNHDA; CDR2 reads SQIVND (reference sequence). CDR3 size: 14 residues. The same data also went into a second study, on T cell repertoires in aging, cancer and after chemotherapy.

The V and J genes are TRBV19 and TRBJ1-5; TCRdb reports TRBD1, a call that lacks DNA to check it against. The sequence came from a human donor in good health. The material sequenced was peripheral blood. The CDR3 region is CASTGVTSNQPQHF.